This T cell receptor beta chain originates from a study of OX40 agonist ivuxolimab in advanced cancers. On the study more broadly: Administration of intravenous ivuxolimab to patients occurred every 2 weeks at 0.01 to 10 mg/kg.

Sequencing used immunoSEQ multiplex PCR; TCRdb keeps in-frame clones, though not all of them. This table holds 16,000 or so clones, about 75% found once. A remark on this clone: Distinct nucleotide sequences in the sample also encode this CDR3.

The sample was CD4+ or CD8+ T cells sorted from blood, taken in a trial of the OX40 agonist ivuxolimab. The receptor's source is an adult with an advanced solid tumor such as melanoma, head and neck, liver or kidney cancer.

The CDR3 loop reads CASSDLYEQYF. The CDR3 coding sequence is TGTGCCAGCAGCGATTTATACGAGCAGTACTTC. This chain joins TRBV6-5 and TRBJ2-7; D remains ambiguous. Trimming left V 6 bases short and J 4 bases short, with 7 bases between. The CDR3 loop spans 11 amino acids. Germline loops: CDR1 MNHEY, CDR2 SVGAGI.